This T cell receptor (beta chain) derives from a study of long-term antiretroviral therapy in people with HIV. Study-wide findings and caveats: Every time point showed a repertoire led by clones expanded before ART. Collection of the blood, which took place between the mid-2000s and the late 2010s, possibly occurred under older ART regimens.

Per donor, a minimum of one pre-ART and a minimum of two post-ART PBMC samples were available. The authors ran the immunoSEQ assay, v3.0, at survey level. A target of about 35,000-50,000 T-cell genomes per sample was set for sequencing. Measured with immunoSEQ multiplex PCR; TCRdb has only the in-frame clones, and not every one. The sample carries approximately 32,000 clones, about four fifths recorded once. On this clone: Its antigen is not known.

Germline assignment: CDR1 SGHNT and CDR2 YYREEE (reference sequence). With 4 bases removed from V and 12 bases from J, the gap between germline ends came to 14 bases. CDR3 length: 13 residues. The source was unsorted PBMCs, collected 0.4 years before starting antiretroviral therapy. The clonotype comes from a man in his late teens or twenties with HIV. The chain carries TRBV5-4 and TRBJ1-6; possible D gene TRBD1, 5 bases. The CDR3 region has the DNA TGTGCCAGCAGCCCGTTGGGGGTTGGACCCCTCCACTTT. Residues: CASSPLGVGPLHF.